These T cell receptor beta chains were read from a single sample in a study of identical twins. One entry per CDR3 protein results from TCRdb running MiXCR on the 5' RACE reads. The table has about 240,000 distinct CDR3 sequences, approximately 10% seen once. Sequencing used memory T cells sorted from blood. The receptors come from a man aged 45 to 65 in good health. CDR3s include the opening cysteine and the closing phenylalanine or tryptophan. Each record gives: clone size, V gene, D gene, J gene, CDR3 protein, CDR3 DNA. The D gene is left open where the match is weak. Clone size is not always given. Where it is, it says once, few, many or a class for expanded clones.

abundance: many; v_gene: TRBV7-6; d_gene: NA; j_gene: TRBJ2-7; CDR3aa: CASSLGAITYEQYF; CDR3nt: TGTGCCAGCAGCTTAGGAGCCATAACCTACGAGCAGTACTTC
abundance: many; v_gene: TRBV12-3/TRBV12-4; d_gene: NA; j_gene: TRBJ2-4; CDR3aa: CASSLRGGDLAKNIQYF; CDR3nt: TGTGCCAGCAGTTTAAGAGGGGGTGACTTAGCCAAAAACATTCAGTACTTC
abundance: many; v_gene: TRBV5-5; d_gene: TRBD1; j_gene: TRBJ2-5; CDR3aa: CASSFGDRGHETQYF; CDR3nt: TGTGCCAGCAGCTTTGGGGACAGGGGGCACGAGACCCAGTACTTC
abundance: few; v_gene: TRBV29-1; d_gene: TRBD2; j_gene: TRBJ2-7; CDR3aa: CSVGTGGRGLAGSYEQYF; CDR3nt: TGCAGCGTTGGGACCGGGGGGCGGGGACTAGCGGGGTCCTACGAGCAGTACTTC
abundance: many; v_gene: TRBV7-9; d_gene: NA; j_gene: TRBJ1-5; CDR3aa: CASSFSSNQPQHF; CDR3nt: TGTGCCAGCAGCTTCTCGTCTAATCAGCCCCAGCATTTT
abundance: NA; v_gene: TRBV7-6; d_gene: TRBD2; j_gene: TRBJ2-1; CDR3aa: CASKLERTGTSGKGEQFF; CDR3nt: TGTGCCAGCAAACTGGAGAGGACCGGGACTAGCGGGAAGGGTGAGCAGTTCTTC
abundance: NA; v_gene: TRBV6-1; d_gene: TRBD1; j_gene: TRBJ2-1; CDR3aa: CASSEGDRVVGNEQFF; CDR3nt: TGTGCCAGCAGTGAAGGGGACAGGGTGGTTGGCAATGAGCAGTTCTTC
abundance: many; v_gene: TRBV5-1; d_gene: TRBD1; j_gene: TRBJ1-2; CDR3aa: CASSPGWQGDGYTF; CDR3nt: TGCGCCAGCAGCCCCGGATGGCAGGGGGATGGCTACACCTTC
abundance: NA; v_gene: TRBV4-1; d_gene: TRBD1; j_gene: TRBJ2-7; CDR3aa: CASSQGPGQGYEQYF; CDR3nt: TGCGCCAGCAGCCAAGGTCCGGGACAGGGCTACGAGCAGTACTTC
abundance: few; v_gene: TRBV7-2; d_gene: TRBD1; j_gene: TRBJ2-5; CDR3aa: CASSLALWDRGGETQYF; CDR3nt: TGTGCCAGCAGCTTAGCGCTCTGGGACAGGGGTGGGGAGACCCAGTACTTC
abundance: few; v_gene: TRBV7-8; d_gene: NA; j_gene: TRBJ2-1; CDR3aa: CASSPTVRNNEQFF; CDR3nt: TGTGCCAGCAGCCCGACGGTAAGAAACAATGAGCAGTTCTTC
abundance: few; v_gene: TRBV7-2; d_gene: TRBD2; j_gene: TRBJ2-1; CDR3aa: CASTAGGNEQFF; CDR3nt: TGTGCCAGCACTGCGGGGGGCAATGAGCAGTTCTTC
abundance: few; v_gene: TRBV20-1; d_gene: TRBD2; j_gene: TRBJ2-4; CDR3aa: CSARDPAGGANIQYF; CDR3nt: TGCAGTGCTAGAGACCCAGCGGGAGGCGCAAACATTCAGTACTTC
abundance: NA; v_gene: TRBV7-3; d_gene: NA; j_gene: TRBJ2-1; CDR3aa: CASSPAGNSYNEQFF; CDR3nt: TGTGCCAGCAGCCCCGCGGGAAATTCCTACAATGAGCAGTTCTTC
abundance: many; v_gene: TRBV7-2; d_gene: NA; j_gene: TRBJ2-3; CDR3aa: CASSLGGARTDTQYF; CDR3nt: TGTGCCAGCAGCTTAGGGGGGGCCCGCACAGATACGCAGTATTTT
abundance: NA; v_gene: TRBV28; d_gene: NA; j_gene: TRBJ2-1; CDR3aa: CASGPAGTTSYNEQFF; CDR3nt: TGTGCCAGCGGACCAGCCGGGACAACCTCCTACAATGAGCAGTTCTTC
abundance: many; v_gene: TRBV7-9; d_gene: NA; j_gene: TRBJ2-7; CDR3aa: CASSLDWGTDSYEQYF; CDR3nt: TGTGCCAGCAGCTTAGATTGGGGGACGGATTCCTACGAGCAGTACTTC
abundance: few; v_gene: TRBV7-2; d_gene: NA; j_gene: TRBJ2-7; CDR3aa: CASSMGPRSYEQYF; CDR3nt: TGTGCCAGCAGCATGGGACCGCGATCCTACGAGCAGTACTTC
abundance: NA; v_gene: TRBV20-1; d_gene: TRBD1; j_gene: TRBJ2-2; CDR3aa: CSATGTGWGTGELFF; CDR3nt: TGCAGTGCGACCGGGACAGGGTGGGGCACCGGGGAGCTGTTTTTT
abundance: NA; v_gene: TRBV28; d_gene: TRBD2; j_gene: TRBJ2-3; CDR3aa: CASSPLGLAGVPDTQYF; CDR3nt: TGTGCCAGCAGTCCCCTGGGACTAGCGGGAGTACCAGATACGCAGTATTTT
abundance: many; v_gene: TRBV5-5; d_gene: NA; j_gene: TRBJ2-7; CDR3aa: CASSFISEQYF; CDR3nt: TGTGCCAGCAGCTTTATTAGTGAGCAGTACTTC
abundance: few; v_gene: TRBV6-1; d_gene: TRBD2; j_gene: TRBJ2-7; CDR3aa: CASSRGTSGYEQYF; CDR3nt: TGTGCCAGCAGTCGTGGGACTAGCGGCTACGAGCAGTACTTC
abundance: few; v_gene: TRBV6-1; d_gene: NA; j_gene: TRBJ2-2; CDR3aa: CASSGARGAGELFF; CDR3nt: TGTGCCAGCAGTGGGGCCAGGGGAGCCGGGGAGCTGTTTTTT
abundance: NA; v_gene: TRBV6-2/TRBV6-3; d_gene: NA; j_gene: TRBJ1-5; CDR3aa: CASSGGGVVLVPQHF; CDR3nt: TGTGCCAGCAGTGGGGGGGGCGTAGTGCTTGTGCCCCAGCATTTT
abundance: NA; v_gene: TRBV11-1; d_gene: NA; j_gene: TRBJ2-2; CDR3aa: CASSPKDRLGHSNTGELFF; CDR3nt: TGTGCCAGCAGCCCAAAGGACCGATTGGGACATTCGAACACCGGGGAGCTGTTTTTT
abundance: many; v_gene: TRBV20-1; d_gene: NA; j_gene: TRBJ1-2; CDR3aa: CSASSRLNYGYTF; CDR3nt: TGCAGTGCTAGTAGTCGGCTTAACTATGGCTACACCTTC
abundance: few; v_gene: TRBV12-3/TRBV12-4; d_gene: NA; j_gene: TRBJ2-2; CDR3aa: CASSPRPFAGELFF; CDR3nt: TGTGCCAGCAGTCCCCGGCCATTTGCCGGGGAGCTGTTTTTT
abundance: NA; v_gene: TRBV28; d_gene: TRBD1; j_gene: TRBJ2-3; CDR3aa: CASSSPGTGTDTQYF; CDR3nt: TGTGCCAGCAGTTCCCCCGGGACAGGCACAGATACGCAGTATTTT
abundance: NA; v_gene: TRBV10-2; d_gene: NA; j_gene: TRBJ2-7; CDR3aa: CASSEFGGSSYEQYF; CDR3nt: TGCGCCAGCAGTGAGTTTGGGGGGAGCTCCTACGAGCAGTACTTC
abundance: NA; v_gene: TRBV12-3/TRBV12-4; d_gene: TRBD2; j_gene: TRBJ2-5; CDR3aa: CASSRTSGGLGTQYF; CDR3nt: TGTGCCAGCAGCAGGACTAGCGGGGGCCTGGGGACCCAGTACTTC
abundance: few; v_gene: TRBV6-2/TRBV6-3; d_gene: TRBD1; j_gene: TRBJ2-2; CDR3aa: CASSRDRDYTGELFF; CDR3nt: TGTGCCAGCAGCCGGGACAGGGATTACACCGGGGAGCTGTTTTTT
abundance: NA; v_gene: TRBV30; d_gene: NA; j_gene: TRBJ1-1; CDR3aa: CAWTGVADTEAFF; CDR3nt: TGTGCCTGGACTGGGGTCGCAGACACTGAAGCTTTCTTT
abundance: few; v_gene: TRBV7-2; d_gene: TRBD2; j_gene: TRBJ2-5; CDR3aa: CASSQTGGLVQETQYF; CDR3nt: TGTGCCAGCAGCCAAACGGGGGGTTTGGTGCAAGAGACCCAGTACTTC
abundance: many; v_gene: TRBV27; d_gene: NA; j_gene: TRBJ1-1; CDR3aa: CASSLSLGGNTEAFF; CDR3nt: TGTGCCAGCAGTTTATCGTTGGGGGGGAACACTGAAGCTTTCTTT
abundance: few; v_gene: TRBV5-6; d_gene: TRBD1; j_gene: TRBJ1-5; CDR3aa: CASSLFGTARGQPQHF; CDR3nt: TGTGCCAGCAGCTTGTTCGGGACAGCGCGAGGTCAGCCCCAGCATTTT
abundance: NA; v_gene: TRBV11-2; d_gene: NA; j_gene: TRBJ1-5; CDR3aa: CASSWHRGNSNQPQHF; CDR3nt: TGTGCCAGCAGCTGGCACCGAGGTAATAGCAATCAGCCCCAGCATTTT
abundance: many; v_gene: TRBV7-2; d_gene: TRBD2; j_gene: TRBJ2-1; CDR3aa: CASSPGLAGGEQFF; CDR3nt: TGTGCCAGCAGCCCCGGACTAGCCGGAGGAGAGCAGTTCTTC
abundance: many; v_gene: TRBV7-2; d_gene: NA; j_gene: TRBJ2-1; CDR3aa: CASSLSPSVGNEQFF; CDR3nt: TGTGCCAGCAGCTTATCCCCCTCGGTGGGTAATGAGCAGTTCTTC
abundance: NA; v_gene: TRBV6-2/TRBV6-3; d_gene: NA; j_gene: TRBJ2-7; CDR3aa: CASSTALFAPEQYF; CDR3nt: TGTGCCAGCAGTACAGCCCTGTTTGCCCCCGAGCAGTACTTC
abundance: NA; v_gene: TRBV7-2; d_gene: TRBD2; j_gene: TRBJ2-5; CDR3aa: CASSYAWRGGLETQYF; CDR3nt: TGTGCCAGCAGCTACGCGTGGCGGGGGGGCCTGGAGACCCAGTACTTC
abundance: NA; v_gene: TRBV5-5; d_gene: TRBD1; j_gene: TRBJ1-4; CDR3aa: CASSVSGTANEKLFF; CDR3nt: TGTGCCAGCAGCGTATCCGGGACAGCAAATGAAAAACTGTTTTTT
abundance: many; v_gene: TRBV4-1; d_gene: TRBD2; j_gene: TRBJ2-1; CDR3aa: CASSQPREVSNEQFF; CDR3nt: TGCGCCAGCAGCCAACCCCGGGAGGTTAGCAATGAGCAGTTCTTC
abundance: few; v_gene: TRBV20-1; d_gene: TRBD2; j_gene: TRBJ2-3; CDR3aa: CSASGGVAGDLTDTQYF; CDR3nt: TGCAGTGCTAGCGGGGGGGTAGCGGGGGACCTCACAGATACGCAGTATTTT
abundance: few; v_gene: TRBV28; d_gene: NA; j_gene: TRBJ2-7; CDR3aa: CASSLLGEKQYF; CDR3nt: TGTGCCAGCAGTTTATTGGGGGAAAAGCAGTACTTC
abundance: many; v_gene: TRBV27; d_gene: NA; j_gene: TRBJ1-1; CDR3aa: CASSFQRNTEAFF; CDR3nt: TGTGCCAGCAGTTTCCAGCGGAACACTGAAGCTTTCTTT
abundance: few; v_gene: TRBV4-2; d_gene: NA; j_gene: TRBJ2-5; CDR3aa: CASSPELAAETQYF; CDR3nt: TGTGCCAGCAGCCCGGAACTAGCAGCAGAGACCCAGTACTTC
abundance: NA; v_gene: TRBV2; d_gene: TRBD1; j_gene: TRBJ2-1; CDR3aa: CASRDRWVGEQFF; CDR3nt: TGTGCCAGCAGGGACAGGTGGGTGGGTGAGCAGTTCTTC
abundance: many; v_gene: TRBV5-1; d_gene: NA; j_gene: TRBJ2-1; CDR3aa: CASSLELGDEQFF; CDR3nt: TGCGCCAGCAGCTTGGAGTTAGGGGATGAGCAGTTCTTC
abundance: NA; v_gene: TRBV20-1; d_gene: TRBD2; j_gene: TRBJ2-1; CDR3aa: CSAEILAGGYEQFF; CDR3nt: TGCAGTGCTGAGATCTTAGCGGGAGGTTATGAGCAGTTCTTC
abundance: many; v_gene: TRBV12-3/TRBV12-4; d_gene: NA; j_gene: TRBJ1-5; CDR3aa: CASSLADSNQPQHF; CDR3nt: TGTGCCAGCAGTTTAGCCGATAGCAATCAGCCCCAGCATTTT
abundance: NA; v_gene: TRBV20-1; d_gene: TRBD2; j_gene: TRBJ2-3; CDR3aa: CSARDPWTSGNPDTQYF; CDR3nt: TGCAGTGCTAGAGATCCCTGGACTAGCGGGAACCCAGATACGCAGTATTTT
abundance: many; v_gene: TRBV24-1; d_gene: TRBD1; j_gene: TRBJ2-3; CDR3aa: CATSDKRDRNTDTQYF; CDR3nt: TGTGCCACCAGTGACAAACGGGACAGGAACACAGATACGCAGTATTTT
abundance: many; v_gene: TRBV20-1; d_gene: NA; j_gene: TRBJ1-3; CDR3aa: CSARVTGMNSGNTIYF; CDR3nt: TGCAGTGCTAGAGTAACAGGGATGAACTCTGGAAACACCATATATTTT
abundance: few; v_gene: TRBV11-2; d_gene: TRBD2; j_gene: TRBJ2-1; CDR3aa: CASSQIAGGIYNEQFF; CDR3nt: TGTGCCAGCAGTCAAATAGCGGGGGGAATCTACAATGAGCAGTTCTTC
abundance: few; v_gene: TRBV18; d_gene: NA; j_gene: TRBJ1-5; CDR3aa: CASSPPGAGFGNQPQHF; CDR3nt: TGTGCCAGCTCACCACCTGGGGCAGGTTTCGGCAATCAGCCCCAGCATTTT
abundance: many; v_gene: TRBV6-5; d_gene: TRBD1; j_gene: TRBJ2-3; CDR3aa: CASRLLQGVDTDTQYF; CDR3nt: TGTGCCAGCAGACTCCTTCAGGGGGTTGACACAGATACGCAGTATTTT
abundance: NA; v_gene: TRBV29-1; d_gene: NA; j_gene: TRBJ2-5; CDR3aa: CSVEDQVETQYF; CDR3nt: TGCAGCGTTGAAGATCAGGTGGAGACCCAGTACTTC
abundance: many; v_gene: TRBV3-1; d_gene: TRBD1; j_gene: TRBJ1-1; CDR3aa: CASSRGQGATEAFF; CDR3nt: TGTGCCAGCAGCCGGGGACAGGGGGCGACTGAAGCTTTCTTT
abundance: many; v_gene: TRBV12-3/TRBV12-4; d_gene: NA; j_gene: TRBJ2-7; CDR3aa: CASSPGAGRYEQYF; CDR3nt: TGTGCCAGCAGCCCCGGGGCAGGGCGTTACGAGCAGTACTTC
abundance: NA; v_gene: TRBV15; d_gene: NA; j_gene: TRBJ1-5; CDR3aa: CATRDFGGRDQPQHF; CDR3nt: TGTGCCACGAGAGATTTTGGGGGGAGGGATCAGCCCCAGCATTTT